Below, 16 T cell receptor beta chains from the same sample are listed, as sequenced in a study of post-analysis software for immune sequencing data. No antigen is known for these receptors. cDNA libraries for TCR beta contained unique molecular identifiers. In TCRdb, the PCR reads were re-called with MiXCR into one record per CDR3 protein. The table lists about 820,000 distinct CDR3 sequences, approximately 57% of them singletons, with under 6% in the top ten. Findings and caveats of the study: Patients carried five TRBV segments more frequently than controls did, and TRBV5-6, TRBV5-1 and TRBV20-1 were among them.

Sequenced: blood. Every receptor here comes from a girl under 18 with multiple sclerosis.

CDR3 sequence: CASSLLPRYEQYF. The DNA for the CDR3 is TGTGCCAGCAGTTTATTACCCAGGTACGAGCAGTACTTC. The chain couples TRBV12-3 or TRBV12-4 to TRBJ2-4; no definite D call. With the DNA end fitting TRBJ2-7 better, the J assignment may be wrong. The CDR3 sequence is 13 residues long.

This chain links TRBV2 with TRBJ2-1, with D uncertain. With the DNA end fitting TRBJ2-7 better, the J assignment may be wrong. The germline gives CDR1 SNHLY, CDR2 FYNNEI. The CDR3 spans 14 residues. This chain's CDR3 is CASSEARVKGEQYF. The CDR3 DNA follows: TGTGCCAGCAGTGAAGCCCGAGTGAAAGGCGAGCAGTACTTC.

The chain combines TRBV29-1 with TRBJ2-1, with D possibly TRBD2 on 5 matching bases. Germline V gives CDR1 SQVTM, CDR2 ANQGSEA. Trimming stripped 3 bases from V and 6 bases from J, with 12 bases between. This CDR3 has 13 amino acids. CDR3 sequence reads: CSVDRVGGNEQFF. DNA of the CDR3: TGCAGCGTTGATCGGGTAGGAGGCAATGAGCAGTTCTTC.

This clonotype has a count of ten or more. The chain joins TRBV7-9 to TRBJ2-7; 11 bases agree with TRBD1. Germline V lookup: CDR1 SEHNR, CDR2 FQNEAQ (reference sequence). This CDR3 region has 15 residues. With 5 bases clipped from V and 6 bases from J, the junction kept 9 bases outside the gene matches. The chain's CDR3 is CASSQAGTGGTEQYF. The CDR3 DNA is TGTGCCAGCAGCCAGGCCGGGACAGGGGGAACCGAGCAGTACTTC.

This chain uses TRBV20-1 with TRBJ2-1, with D perhaps matching TRBD2 (6 bases). The V end lost 3 bases, the J end lost 2 bases, and 14 bases lay between the germline ends. This CDR3 spans 15 amino acids. Germline V gives CDR1 DFQATT, CDR2 SNEGSKA (reference sequence). The chain's CDR3 is CSASGTSRTYNEQFF. CDR3 DNA: TGCAGTGCTAGTGGAACTAGCCGGACCTACAATGAGCAGTTCTTC.

V gene TRBV2 combines with J gene TRBJ2-4, with D possibly matching TRBD1 (5 bases). With 3 bases removed from V and 3 bases from J, the gap between germline ends came to 9 bases. Per germline, CDR1 SNHLY and CDR2 FYNNEI. This CDR3 has 14 amino acids. CDR3 bases: TGTGCCAGCAGTGAGGGGCAAGACAAAAACATTCAGTACTTC. This codes for CASSEGQDKNIQYF.

The J gene is TRBJ2-1, the V gene TRBV12-3 or TRBV12-4; TRBD2 agrees at 10 bases. The CDR3 spans 16 residues. Unmatched junction bases numbered 10, after V lost 6 bases and J lost 5 bases. The CDR3 sequence: CASRSLSGGVDNEQFF. The CDR3 bases are TGTGCCAGCAGGTCTCTCAGCGGGGGGGTAGACAATGAGCAGTTCTTC.

The chain couples TRBV20-1 to TRBJ1-5; 7 nucleotides align to TRBD1. This CDR3 comprises 16 residues. The ends lost 6 bases at V and 3 bases at J; junction bases unmatched: 14. Germline loops: CDR1 DFQATT, CDR2 SNEGSKA (reference sequence). CDR3 sequence reads: CSARGGYGAVNQPQHF. For the CDR3, the DNA is TGCAGTGCCAGGGGGGGATACGGGGCGGTCAATCAGCCCCAGCATTTT.

This chain joins TRBV10-3 and TRBJ2-7, with 10 bases identical to TRBD2. This CDR3 spans 13 amino acids. The V gene's germline CDR1 is ENHRY and CDR2 SYGVKD. With V trimmed by 7 bases and J by 5 bases, 5 bases remained unmatched. CDR3 protein: CAITSSGGDEQYF. Written as DNA, the CDR3 is TGTGCCATCACATCTAGCGGGGGCGACGAGCAGTACTTC.

The chain has TRBV20-1 and TRBJ2-1; D is uncertain. The CDR3 spans 11 residues. Germline V CDR1 and CDR2: DFQATT, SNEGSKA (reference sequence). The germline V and J ends were trimmed by 8 bases and 5 bases, with 10 bases remaining between them. Here the CDR3 reads CSYTHNNEQFF. The CDR3 nucleotides read TGCAGTTACACGCATAACAATGAGCAGTTCTTC.

This clonotype was detected only a few times. The chain recombines TRBV20-1 with TRBJ2-7, with 12 bases identical to TRBD2. This CDR3 is 17 amino acids long. Germline trimming cut 0 bases from V and 1 base from J; bases unmatched to any gene: 7. CDR1 is DFQATT, CDR2 SNEGSKA, per germline (reference sequence). The CDR3, as DNA: TGCAGTGCTAGAGAGGCTAGCGGGAGGGCCGCGTCCTACGAGCAGTACTTC. Its protein product is CSAREASGRAASYEQYF.

This clonotype was picked up a small number of times. The V and J genes are TRBV20-1 and TRBJ2-4; weak D call: TRBD1 (8 bases). V was cut by 3 bases and J by 8 bases, with 17 bases left in between. Germline-derived CDR1 and CDR2 are DFQATT and SNEGSKA (reference sequence). The CDR3 loop spans 14 amino acids. Here the CDR3 DNA reads TGCAGTGCTAGGGACAGGGAGGGGGGTTACATTCAGTACTTC. Translating it yields CSARDREGGYIQYF.

The V gene is TRBV5-1, the J gene TRBJ2-1; TRBD1 matches 8 bases. V gave up 1 base and J gave up 2 bases; unmatched junction bases: 5. Germline CDR1 and CDR2: SGHRS and YFSETQ. The CDR3 consists of 16 residues. The CDR3 DNA reads as TGCGCCAGCAGCTTGTTGCCAGGGGGCGCCTACAATGAGCAGTTCTTC. It encodes CASSLLPGGAYNEQFF.

The chain combines TRBV11-1 with TRBJ2-1; D is perhaps TRBD1 (6 bases). The CDR3 runs to 15 residues. The germline V gene encodes CDR1 SGHAT and CDR2 FQDESV (reference sequence). The V gene lost 1 base and the J gene lost 8 bases, with 15 bases spanning the gap. Written as DNA, the CDR3 is TGTGCCAGCAGCTTAGGACAGAGATGGGGGCATGAGCAGTTCTTC. Its translation is CASSLGQRWGHEQFF.

As regards this clonotype: One end of the junction varies from germline; a read error may be responsible. J is TRBJ2-3 and V is TRBV12-3 or TRBV12-4, with 10 bases matching TRBD2. The CDR3 runs 15 residues. CDR3 DNA: TGTGCCAGCAGTCTAGCGGGAGCCGACGGAGATACGCAGTATTTT. Translating gives CASSLAGADGDTQYF.

The J gene is TRBJ2-7, the V gene TRBV6-5; unclear D gene. Looked up from germline, CDR1 is MNHEY and CDR2 is SVGAGI. This CDR3 is 13 amino acids long. V was cut by 6 bases and J by 0 bases, with 9 bases left in between. The CDR3 spells CASSRQVSYEQYF. CDR3 bases: TGTGCCAGCAGCCGTCAGGTCTCCTACGAGCAGTACTTC.